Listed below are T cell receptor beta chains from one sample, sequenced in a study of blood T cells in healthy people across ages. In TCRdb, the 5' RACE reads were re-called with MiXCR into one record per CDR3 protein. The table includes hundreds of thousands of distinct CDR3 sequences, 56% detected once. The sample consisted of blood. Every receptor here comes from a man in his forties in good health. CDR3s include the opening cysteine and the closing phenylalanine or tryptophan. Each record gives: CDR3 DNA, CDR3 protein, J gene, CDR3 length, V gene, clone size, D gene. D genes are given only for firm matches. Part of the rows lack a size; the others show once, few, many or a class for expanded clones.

CDR3 DNA: TGCAGTGTTGAAGTGATTGGGCAGGGTAATGAGCAGTTCTTC; CDR3 protein: CSVEVIGQGNEQFF; J gene: TRBJ2-1; CDR3 length: 14; V gene: TRBV29-1; clone size: -; D gene: -
CDR3 DNA: TGTGCCACCAGCAGAACTAACAGGGAGGAGCCCCAGCATTTT; CDR3 protein: CATSRTNREEPQHF; J gene: TRBJ1-5; CDR3 length: 14; V gene: TRBV15; clone size: -; D gene: -
CDR3 DNA: TGCAGCGTAGGACAGGGCCCCGATACGCAGTATTTT; CDR3 protein: CSVGQGPDTQYF; J gene: TRBJ2-3; CDR3 length: 12; V gene: TRBV29-1; clone size: -; D gene: TRBD1
CDR3 DNA: TGTGCCAGCAGAGAGGGAGGGAACTATGGCTACACCTTC; CDR3 protein: CASREGGNYGYTF; J gene: TRBJ1-2; CDR3 length: 13; V gene: TRBV28; clone size: -; D gene: -
CDR3 DNA: TGTGCCAGCAGCTTAGGCGCAGGGGGAGGAGATACGCAGTATTTT; CDR3 protein: CASSLGAGGGDTQYF; J gene: TRBJ2-3; CDR3 length: 15; V gene: TRBV13; clone size: once; D gene: -
CDR3 DNA: TGTGCCAGCAGCGACCGGGACAGGGGCTCTGGGGCCAACGTCCTGACTTTC; CDR3 protein: CASSDRDRGSGANVLTF; J gene: TRBJ2-6; CDR3 length: 17; V gene: TRBV7-3; clone size: -; D gene: TRBD1
CDR3 DNA: TGCAGTGTCCCAGGGCCTCGCGAAGAGACCCAGTACTTC; CDR3 protein: CSVPGPREETQYF; J gene: TRBJ2-5; CDR3 length: 13; V gene: TRBV20-1; clone size: few; D gene: -
CDR3 DNA: TGTGCCAGCAGTTACGGCAACCAAGAGACCCAGTACTTC; CDR3 protein: CASSYGNQETQYF; J gene: TRBJ2-5; CDR3 length: 13; V gene: TRBV6-5; clone size: -; D gene: -
CDR3 DNA: TGTGCCAGCAGGCGCACTAGCGGGAGGGCGTCTCGGGACAATGAGCAGTACTTC; CDR3 protein: CASRRTSGRASRDNEQYF; J gene: TRBJ2-7; CDR3 length: 18; V gene: TRBV2; clone size: -; D gene: TRBD2
CDR3 DNA: TGTGCCAGCAGCCAAGGCCCGATAGAAAAACTGTTTTTT; CDR3 protein: CASSQGPIEKLFF; J gene: TRBJ1-4; CDR3 length: 13; V gene: TRBV3-1; clone size: -; D gene: -
CDR3 DNA: TGTGCCAGCAGCCCCATGGGGGGAATCACAGATACGCAGTATTTT; CDR3 protein: CASSPMGGITDTQYF; J gene: TRBJ2-3; CDR3 length: 15; V gene: TRBV5-6; clone size: -; D gene: -
CDR3 DNA: TGTGCCAGCAGCTTAGCGTCGGGGCTCGTGACTGAAGCTTTCTTT; CDR3 protein: CASSLASGLVTEAFF; J gene: TRBJ1-1; CDR3 length: 15; V gene: TRBV7-9; clone size: -; D gene: -
CDR3 DNA: TGTGCCAGCAGTGATAGGACAGGGTCGGTTCCCTACGAGCAGTACTTC; CDR3 protein: CASSDRTGSVPYEQYF; J gene: TRBJ2-7; CDR3 length: 16; V gene: TRBV12-3/TRBV12-4; clone size: few; D gene: TRBD1
CDR3 DNA: TGTGCCAGCAGTTTAGACCCCTCTCCTCGATACAATGAGCAGTTCTTC; CDR3 protein: CASSLDPSPRYNEQFF; J gene: TRBJ2-1; CDR3 length: 16; V gene: TRBV12-3/TRBV12-4; clone size: -; D gene: -
CDR3 DNA: TGTGCCAGCATGGAAACAGGAGAGACCCAGTACTTC; CDR3 protein: CASMETGETQYF; J gene: TRBJ2-5; CDR3 length: 12; V gene: TRBV28; clone size: -; D gene: -
CDR3 DNA: TGTGCCTGCACCGGGGAGTCGGAGACCCAGTACTTC; CDR3 protein: CACTGESETQYF; J gene: TRBJ2-5; CDR3 length: 12; V gene: TRBV10-3; clone size: few; D gene: -
CDR3 DNA: TGTGCCAGCAGCCCCACACTAGCGGGAGCTCGGGAGACCCAGTACTTC; CDR3 protein: CASSPTLAGARETQYF; J gene: TRBJ2-5; CDR3 length: 16; V gene: TRBV7-2; clone size: -; D gene: TRBD2
CDR3 DNA: TGCAGTTTCCAGACTAGCGGGGGCGGAGAGACCCAGTACTTC; CDR3 protein: CSFQTSGGGETQYF; J gene: TRBJ2-5; CDR3 length: 14; V gene: TRBV20-1; clone size: -; D gene: TRBD2
CDR3 DNA: TGCAGTGCTAGCCCTTTCGGGCGGGAGAGCGACGAGCAGTACTTC; CDR3 protein: CSASPFGRESDEQYF; J gene: TRBJ2-7; CDR3 length: 15; V gene: TRBV20-1; clone size: -; D gene: TRBD2
CDR3 DNA: TGTGCCAGCAGCGAGACTAGGGGGGTCTTGAGGGGCGAGCAGTACTTC; CDR3 protein: CASSETRGVLRGEQYF; J gene: TRBJ2-7; CDR3 length: 16; V gene: TRBV28; clone size: once; D gene: -
CDR3 DNA: TGTGCCAGCACCCCAGGGGGCGGGGGGGCCTGGAATGAGCAGTTCTTC; CDR3 protein: CASTPGGGGAWNEQFF; J gene: TRBJ2-1; CDR3 length: 16; V gene: TRBV7-2; clone size: -; D gene: -
CDR3 DNA: TGTGCCAGCAGCACTCCCGGGCTACGGGGCTGCACAGATACGCAGTATTTT; CDR3 protein: CASSTPGLRGCTDTQYF; J gene: TRBJ2-3; CDR3 length: 17; V gene: TRBV21-1; clone size: -; D gene: -
CDR3 DNA: TGCGCCAGCAGCTTGGAAGGGGCAGCAACTAATGAAAAACTGTTTTTT; CDR3 protein: CASSLEGAATNEKLFF; J gene: TRBJ1-4; CDR3 length: 16; V gene: TRBV5-1; clone size: -; D gene: -
CDR3 DNA: TGTGCCAGCAGTTTATCTTCGGGGGCGGGGGGTGAGCAGTTCTTC; CDR3 protein: CASSLSSGAGGEQFF; J gene: TRBJ2-1; CDR3 length: 15; V gene: TRBV27; clone size: -; D gene: TRBD2
CDR3 DNA: TGTGCCAGCAGTTTAACCCCTGGGGGGGCCTATGGCTACACCTTC; CDR3 protein: CASSLTPGGAYGYTF; J gene: TRBJ1-2; CDR3 length: 15; V gene: TRBV28; clone size: few; D gene: -
CDR3 DNA: TGTGCCAGCAGCCAAGATCGATTGGGAAGCACAGATACGCAGTATTTT; CDR3 protein: CASSQDRLGSTDTQYF; J gene: TRBJ2-3; CDR3 length: 16; V gene: TRBV14; clone size: few; D gene: -
CDR3 DNA: TGTGCCAGCAGTTACTCTTCAGGACTAGTGGACTACGAGCAGTACTTC; CDR3 protein: CASSYSSGLVDYEQYF; J gene: TRBJ2-7; CDR3 length: 16; V gene: TRBV6-6; clone size: -; D gene: TRBD2
CDR3 DNA: TGTGCCAGCAGAAAAGGGGGGAGGGGAGGCAATCAGCCCCAGCATTTT; CDR3 protein: CASRKGGRGGNQPQHF; J gene: TRBJ1-5; CDR3 length: 16; V gene: TRBV7-2; clone size: -; D gene: -
CDR3 DNA: TGCGCCAGCAGCCTCCAGGGTGGCGGAGCTGAGCGGGATGTACCGTACGAGCAGTACTTC; CDR3 protein: CASSLQGGGAERDVPYEQYF; J gene: TRBJ2-7; CDR3 length: 20; V gene: TRBV4-3; clone size: -; D gene: TRBD2
CDR3 DNA: TGCAGCGTTGAAGGCTGGTCCGGGGAGCTGTTTTTT; CDR3 protein: CSVEGWSGELFF; J gene: TRBJ2-2; CDR3 length: 12; V gene: TRBV29-1; clone size: -; D gene: -
CDR3 DNA: TGTGCCAGCAGAATCGAGTGGAGGGGTCAAAAAAACTACGAGCAGTACTTC; CDR3 protein: CASRIEWRGQKNYEQYF; J gene: TRBJ2-7; CDR3 length: 17; V gene: TRBV7-2; clone size: -; D gene: -
CDR3 DNA: TGTGCCAGCAGTTTTGCCTCAACTGGTAGGGCCCAGTACTTC; CDR3 protein: CASSFASTGRAQYF; J gene: TRBJ2-7; CDR3 length: 14; V gene: TRBV12-3/TRBV12-4; clone size: -; D gene: -
CDR3 DNA: TGCAGCGTTGACGGGACAGGGACACTTAACGAGCAGTACTTC; CDR3 protein: CSVDGTGTLNEQYF; J gene: TRBJ2-7; CDR3 length: 14; V gene: TRBV29-1; clone size: few; D gene: TRBD1
CDR3 DNA: TGTGCCATCAGTGATAAGCAGCAGGGCGATAGCACTGAAGCTTTCTTT; CDR3 protein: CAISDKQQGDSTEAFF; J gene: TRBJ1-1; CDR3 length: 16; V gene: TRBV10-3; clone size: -; D gene: -
CDR3 DNA: TGTGCCAGCAGCTTAGCCCCGGGGGGGAGCCGAGAGACCCAGTACTTC; CDR3 protein: CASSLAPGGSRETQYF; J gene: TRBJ2-5; CDR3 length: 16; V gene: TRBV7-2; clone size: -; D gene: TRBD2
CDR3 DNA: TGCAGCGTTCGGGACTCAAGGGCCGAGCAGTACTTC; CDR3 protein: CSVRDSRAEQYF; J gene: TRBJ2-7; CDR3 length: 12; V gene: TRBV29-1; clone size: few; D gene: -
CDR3 DNA: TGCAGTGCTAGAGATAGTAGCGGGCCTAGCACAGATACGCAGTATTTT; CDR3 protein: CSARDSSGPSTDTQYF; J gene: TRBJ2-3; CDR3 length: 16; V gene: TRBV20-1; clone size: once; D gene: TRBD2
CDR3 DNA: TGTGCCACCGGAGCAGTTCGGGACTACTTACGCGGCGGCAATGAGCAGTACTTC; CDR3 protein: CATGAVRDYLRGGNEQYF; J gene: TRBJ2-5; CDR3 length: 18; V gene: TRBV28; clone size: -; D gene: TRBD2
CDR3 DNA: TGCGCCAGCAGCTGGGTGGAGCCCGTGGCGGATACGCAGTATTTT; CDR3 protein: CASSWVEPVADTQYF; J gene: TRBJ2-3; CDR3 length: 15; V gene: TRBV5-1; clone size: -; D gene: -
CDR3 DNA: TGTGCCAGCAGCCGCTGGGGGGCCCTTGGGGAGCAGTACTTC; CDR3 protein: CASSRWGALGEQYF; J gene: TRBJ2-7; CDR3 length: 14; V gene: TRBV27; clone size: -; D gene: -
CDR3 DNA: TGTGCCAGCAGTTCCCATGACGGGGGGGAGACCCAGTACTTC; CDR3 protein: CASSSHDGGETQYF; J gene: TRBJ2-5; CDR3 length: 14; V gene: TRBV28; clone size: -; D gene: TRBD2
CDR3 DNA: TGCAGTGCTAGAAGGGAAGGGGGGTCCCACGAGCAGTACTTC; CDR3 protein: CSARREGGSHEQYF; J gene: TRBJ2-7; CDR3 length: 14; V gene: TRBV20-1; clone size: once; D gene: -
CDR3 DNA: TGTGCCAGCAGTCCTATACCCTCAGGAAACTATGGCTACACCTTC; CDR3 protein: CASSPIPSGNYGYTF; J gene: TRBJ1-2; CDR3 length: 15; V gene: TRBV27; clone size: -; D gene: -
CDR3 DNA: TGCAGCGTATCACAGGGGTTTGTGGAGACCCAGTACTTC; CDR3 protein: CSVSQGFVETQYF; J gene: TRBJ2-5; CDR3 length: 13; V gene: TRBV29-1; clone size: few; D gene: TRBD1
CDR3 DNA: TGTGCCAGCAGCTTGGAAGGACAGGGACCGTACGAGCAGTACTTC; CDR3 protein: CASSLEGQGPYEQYF; J gene: TRBJ2-7; CDR3 length: 15; V gene: TRBV7-6; clone size: -; D gene: TRBD1
CDR3 DNA: TGCAGTGCTATAACAGGGGGCTCTGGGGAGACCCAGTACTTC; CDR3 protein: CSAITGGSGETQYF; J gene: TRBJ2-5; CDR3 length: 14; V gene: TRBV20-1; clone size: -; D gene: TRBD1
CDR3 DNA: TGTGCCAGCAGCCAAAACCCCCGTCCCGACCAGGGGGAAAATTACAATGAGCAGTTCTTC; CDR3 protein: CASSQNPRPDQGENYNEQFF; J gene: TRBJ2-1; CDR3 length: 20; V gene: TRBV14; clone size: few; D gene: TRBD1
CDR3 DNA: TGCGCCAGCAGTCAAGTACTCACAAGGGGGCGAGGGCGAGAGACCCAGTACTTC; CDR3 protein: CASSQVLTRGRGRETQYF; J gene: TRBJ2-5; CDR3 length: 18; V gene: TRBV4-1; clone size: few; D gene: TRBD1
CDR3 DNA: TGCAGCGTTGAAGCCCCCGCGACAGGGGGCCAAGAGACCCAGTACTTC; CDR3 protein: CSVEAPATGGQETQYF; J gene: TRBJ2-5; CDR3 length: 16; V gene: TRBV29-1; clone size: -; D gene: TRBD1
CDR3 DNA: TGTGCCAGCAGCTTATGGGTACAGGGCACCTACGAGCAGTTCTTC; CDR3 protein: CASSLWVQGTYEQFF; J gene: TRBJ2-1; CDR3 length: 15; V gene: TRBV7-2; clone size: -; D gene: -
CDR3 DNA: TGTGCCAGCAGGTTCGGGCGGTCTAATGAAAAACTGTTTTTT; CDR3 protein: CASRFGRSNEKLFF; J gene: TRBJ1-4; CDR3 length: 14; V gene: TRBV2; clone size: few; D gene: -
CDR3 DNA: TGTGCCATCAGTGATCCGGACAGGGGGAAAGAGACCCAGTACTTC; CDR3 protein: CAISDPDRGKETQYF; J gene: TRBJ2-5; CDR3 length: 15; V gene: TRBV10-3; clone size: -; D gene: TRBD1
CDR3 DNA: TGTGCCAGCAGTGAACCCTCGGGGAAGGCCATTCAGTACTTT; CDR3 protein: CASSEPSGKAIQYF; J gene: TRBJ2-5; CDR3 length: 14; V gene: TRBV25-1; clone size: -; D gene: -
CDR3 DNA: TGCAGCGCTCGAGCCTGGGACAGGACGAACTATGGCTACACCTTC; CDR3 protein: CSARAWDRTNYGYTF; J gene: TRBJ1-2; CDR3 length: 15; V gene: TRBV20-1; clone size: -; D gene: TRBD1
CDR3 DNA: TGTGCCAGCAGCTCTGTGACTAGCGGAGTTACAGATACGCAGTATTTT; CDR3 protein: CASSSVTSGVTDTQYF; J gene: TRBJ2-3; CDR3 length: 16; V gene: TRBV7-2; clone size: few; D gene: TRBD2
CDR3 DNA: TGTGCCAGCAAGTCGGGAAACAAGAACAATGAGCAGTTCTTC; CDR3 protein: CASKSGNKNNEQFF; J gene: TRBJ2-1; CDR3 length: 14; V gene: TRBV12-3/TRBV12-4; clone size: -; D gene: -
CDR3 DNA: TGTGCCAGCAGTCTCGGGACAGGGTATATGAATACGCAGTATTTT; CDR3 protein: CASSLGTGYMNTQYF; J gene: TRBJ2-3; CDR3 length: 15; V gene: TRBV28; clone size: -; D gene: TRBD1
CDR3 DNA: TGTGCCAGCAGCCAAGATTTCCACAGCAAAAACATTCAGTACTTC; CDR3 protein: CASSQDFHSKNIQYF; J gene: TRBJ2-4; CDR3 length: 15; V gene: TRBV3-1; clone size: -; D gene: -